These T cell receptor beta chains were read from a single sample in a study of blood T cell repertoires in COVID-19. The repertoire was sequenced with immunoSEQ multiplex PCR; TCRdb's copy has only in-frame clones and lacks some. This table holds about 250,000 clones, roughly 84% found once. What was sequenced was peripheral blood. These receptors originate from a woman in her 40s who had recovered from COVID-19. Both conserved end residues are part of each CDR3. D genes are given only for firm matches. Clone size is given for some rows only: seen once, a few or many times, or a class if the clone is expanded.

clone_size,d_call,j_call,v_call,cdr3_aa,cdr3_nt
.,.,TRBJ2-1,TRBV6-5,CASSLGSGSYNEQFF,TGTGCCAGCAGTCTCGGCAGCGGCTCCTACAATGAGCAGTTCTTC
.,.,TRBJ1-6,TRBV6-5,CASSYSGTEDSPLHF,TGTGCCAGCAGTTATTCCGGAACTGAGGATTCACCCCTCCACTTT
.,TRBD1,TRBJ2-5,TRBV5-4,CASSPRLGQGYQETQYF,TGTGCCAGCAGCCCCCGGCTGGGACAGGGGTACCAAGAGACCCAGTACTTC
.,TRBD1,TRBJ1-2,TRBV11-1,CASGETGQGYDGYTF,TGTGCCAGCGGAGAGACCGGACAGGGGTACGATGGCTACACCTTC
once,.,TRBJ1-2,TRBV28,CASSSPQGDPRNYGYTF,TGTGCCAGCAGTTCCCCCCAGGGTGACCCCCGTAACTATGGCTACACCTTC
.,TRBD1,TRBJ2-7,TRBV6-6,CASSQGQGFYEQYF,TGTGCCAGCAGTCAGGGACAGGGGTTTTACGAGCAGTACTTC
.,TRBD1,TRBJ2-7,TRBV28,CASSFPPDRAYEQYF,TGTGCCAGCAGTTTCCCTCCCGACAGGGCCTACGAGCAGTACTTC
.,.,TRBJ1-6,TRBV2,CASSAEDTVRSPLHF,TGTGCCAGCAGTGCCGAAGACACTGTGCGTTCACCCCTCCACTTT
once,TRBD2,TRBJ2-7,TRBV11-2,CASSWTSGGYEQYF,TGTGCCAGCAGCTGGACTAGCGGGGGCTACGAGCAGTACTTC
.,.,TRBJ2-2,TRBV6-5,CASSVGGGTGELFF,TGTGCCAGCAGCGTGGGAGGGGGGACCGGGGAGCTGTTTTTT